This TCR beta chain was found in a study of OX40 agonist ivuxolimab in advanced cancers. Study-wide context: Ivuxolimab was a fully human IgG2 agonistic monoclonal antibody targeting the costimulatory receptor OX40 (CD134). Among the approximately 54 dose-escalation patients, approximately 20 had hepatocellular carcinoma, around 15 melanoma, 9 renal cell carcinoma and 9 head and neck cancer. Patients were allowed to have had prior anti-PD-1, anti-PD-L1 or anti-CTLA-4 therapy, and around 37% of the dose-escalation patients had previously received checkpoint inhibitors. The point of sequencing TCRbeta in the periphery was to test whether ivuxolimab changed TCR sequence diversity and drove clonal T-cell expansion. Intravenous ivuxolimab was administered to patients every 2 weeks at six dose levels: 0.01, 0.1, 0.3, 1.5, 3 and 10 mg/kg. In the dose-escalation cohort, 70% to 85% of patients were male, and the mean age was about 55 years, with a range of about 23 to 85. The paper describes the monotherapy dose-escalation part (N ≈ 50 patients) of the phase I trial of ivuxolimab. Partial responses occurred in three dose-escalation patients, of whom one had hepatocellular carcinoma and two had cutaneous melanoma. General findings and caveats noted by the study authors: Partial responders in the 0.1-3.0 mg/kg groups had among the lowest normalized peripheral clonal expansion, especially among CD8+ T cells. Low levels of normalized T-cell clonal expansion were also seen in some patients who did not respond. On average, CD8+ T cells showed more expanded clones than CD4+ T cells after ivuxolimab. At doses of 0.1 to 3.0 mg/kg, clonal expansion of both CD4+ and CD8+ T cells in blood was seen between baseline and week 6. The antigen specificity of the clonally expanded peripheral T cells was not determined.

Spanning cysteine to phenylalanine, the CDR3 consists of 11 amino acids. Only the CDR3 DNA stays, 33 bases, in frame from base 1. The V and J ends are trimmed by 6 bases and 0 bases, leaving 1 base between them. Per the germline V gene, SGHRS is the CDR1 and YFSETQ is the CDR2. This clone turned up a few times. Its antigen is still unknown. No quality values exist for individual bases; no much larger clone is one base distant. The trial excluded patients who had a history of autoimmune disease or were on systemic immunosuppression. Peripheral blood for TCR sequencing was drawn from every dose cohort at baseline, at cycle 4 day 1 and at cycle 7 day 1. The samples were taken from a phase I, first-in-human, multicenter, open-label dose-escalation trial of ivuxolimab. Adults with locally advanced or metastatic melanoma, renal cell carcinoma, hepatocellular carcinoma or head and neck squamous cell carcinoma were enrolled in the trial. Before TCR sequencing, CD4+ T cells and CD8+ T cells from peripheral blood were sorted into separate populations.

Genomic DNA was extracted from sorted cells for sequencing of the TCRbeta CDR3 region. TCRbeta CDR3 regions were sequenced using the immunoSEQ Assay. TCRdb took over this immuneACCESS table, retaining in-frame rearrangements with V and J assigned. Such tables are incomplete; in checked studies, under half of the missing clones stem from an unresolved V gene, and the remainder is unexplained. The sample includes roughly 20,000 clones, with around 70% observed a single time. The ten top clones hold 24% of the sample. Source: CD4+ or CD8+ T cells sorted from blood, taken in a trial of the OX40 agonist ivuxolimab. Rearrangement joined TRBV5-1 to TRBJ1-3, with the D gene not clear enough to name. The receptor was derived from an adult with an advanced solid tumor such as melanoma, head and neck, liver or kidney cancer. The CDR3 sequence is CASTSGNTIYF. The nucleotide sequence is TGCGCCAGCACCTCTGGAAACACCATATATTTT. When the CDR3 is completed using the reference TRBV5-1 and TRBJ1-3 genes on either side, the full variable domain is KAGVTQTPRYLIKTRGQQVTLSCSPISGHRSVSWYQQTPGQGLQFLFEYFSETQRNKGNFPGRFSGRQFSNSRSEMNVSTLELGDSALYLCASTSGNTIYFGEGSWLTVV.